Below, 2 T cell receptor beta chains from the same sample are listed, as sequenced in a study of T cells in Graves' hyperthyroidism and ophthalmopathy. Regions amplified from RNA transcripts were the TCR beta CDR3 regions. The HTBI set primed first-round TCR CDR3 RT-PCR. A single record per CDR3 protein comes from TCRdb applying MiXCR to the multiplex PCR reads. The sample carries approximately 720,000 distinct CDR3 sequences, about 17% recorded once. Sequenced input: blood. These receptors were taken from a woman aged 45-65 years with Graves' hyperthyroidism that later progressed to Graves' ophthalmopathy.

The sample holds many counts of this clonotype. The chain combines TRBV11-2 with TRBJ1-2, with D possibly matching TRBD1 (5 bases). This CDR3 is built from 14 residues. The germline V and J ends were trimmed by 5 bases and 6 bases, with 16 bases remaining between them. Germline CDR1 is SGHAT and CDR2 is FQNNGV. The CDR3 here is CASSPMGPSNGYTF. CDR3 DNA sequence: TGTGCCAGCAGCCCCATGGGACCGAGTAATGGCTACACCTTC.

Many counts were recorded for this clonotype. The rearrangement links TRBV6-6 to TRBJ1-2, with D perhaps matching TRBD1 (6 bases). The germline V gene encodes CDR1 MNHNY and CDR2 SVGAGI (reference sequence). This CDR3 is built from 16 residues. V lost 1 base to trimming and J lost 3 bases, with 15 bases between them. The CDR3 DNA follows: TGTGCCAGCAGTTACTGGGTAGGACAGTACGACTATGGCTACACCTTC. Translated: CASSYWVGQYDYGYTF.